This TCR beta chain was profiled in a study of beta chain features in type 1 diabetes. Findings of the study overall: High TCR expression in some cells could lead to their over-representation in cDNA sequencing. Moderate but significant shortening of TCRB CDR3s was recorded in all four CD4+ subsets from Type 1 diabetes patients.

Expressed TCRB transcripts got sequenced, as all isolated RNA was reverse transcribed. TCRdb's table, derived via immunoSEQ multiplex PCR, lists solely in-frame clones and lacks some. This table holds around 250,000 clones, roughly 30% found once. This clone was seen only a few times. The antigen is not known. Sequencing was done on a sample of central memory CD4+ T cells from blood. The TCR sequence derives from a man aged 25 to 45 in good health.

CDR3 protein: CASSPGVQGAAEQYF. The CDR3 DNA sequence: TGTGCCAGCTCACCAGGAGTGCAGGGCGCGGCCGAGCAGTACTTC. The chain uses TRBV18 and TRBJ2-7; D may be TRBD1 (5 bases). V shed 2 bases and J shed 6 bases, with 17 bases lying between them. CDR1 and CDR2 from the germline V gene are KGHSH and LQKENI. This CDR3 is 15 amino acids long.